This TCR beta chain comes out of a study of cytomegalovirus exposure and HLA in healthy donors. The donors were part of the roughly 130-subject validation cohort, which stood apart from the roughly 670-subject first cohort. Clones were read by immunoSEQ multiplex PCR, and TCRdb kept only the in-frame ones, dropping some. The table lists roughly 84,000 clones, approximately 90% of them singletons, with 2.1% in the top ten. To note about this clone: Its antigen remains unidentified.

Study results and limitations: The study designated some 180 TCR beta chains cytomegalovirus-associated.

This clonotype originated in a man aged 25-45 years in good health and CMV-seronegative. Sequenced input: PBMCs.

In nucleotides, the CDR3 is TGTGCCAGCATCTTACCCCCCGGGAGCACTGAAGCTTTCTTT. Amino acid sequence: CASILPPGSTEAFF. The gene calls are TRBV6-6 and TRBJ1-1; D is uncertain. The CDR3 length is 14 residues. Germline CDR1 MNHNY, CDR2 SVGAGI (reference sequence). Deletions cut 7 bases from V and 4 bases from J, with 16 bases between.